The T cell receptor (beta chain) under discussion was sequenced for a study of CD8 T cell repertoires and HIV-1 epitope variants. Looking at the study overall: Each of Twenty-five Gag and Nef epitope peptides stimulated a separate culture.

Comment on this clone: No antigen is known for it.

The length of the CDR3 is 16 residues. The germline gives CDR1 SGHAT, CDR2 FQNNGV. Trimming shortened V by 5 bases and J by 2 bases, and 17 bases separated the two germline ends. Method: immunoSEQ multiplex PCR; TCRdb's copy keeps in-frame clones and lacks some. The sample carries under 6,000 clones, approximately 72% recorded once. The sequence derives from a male donor with HIV. The sequenced material came from cultured CD8+ T cells derived from PBMCs. The chain couples TRBV11-2 to TRBJ2-3, with no clear D. The CDR3 reads CASSTSVASATDTQYF. The CDR3 DNA follows: TGTGCCAGCAGCACATCCGTGGCGTCAGCCACAGATACGCAGTATTTT.